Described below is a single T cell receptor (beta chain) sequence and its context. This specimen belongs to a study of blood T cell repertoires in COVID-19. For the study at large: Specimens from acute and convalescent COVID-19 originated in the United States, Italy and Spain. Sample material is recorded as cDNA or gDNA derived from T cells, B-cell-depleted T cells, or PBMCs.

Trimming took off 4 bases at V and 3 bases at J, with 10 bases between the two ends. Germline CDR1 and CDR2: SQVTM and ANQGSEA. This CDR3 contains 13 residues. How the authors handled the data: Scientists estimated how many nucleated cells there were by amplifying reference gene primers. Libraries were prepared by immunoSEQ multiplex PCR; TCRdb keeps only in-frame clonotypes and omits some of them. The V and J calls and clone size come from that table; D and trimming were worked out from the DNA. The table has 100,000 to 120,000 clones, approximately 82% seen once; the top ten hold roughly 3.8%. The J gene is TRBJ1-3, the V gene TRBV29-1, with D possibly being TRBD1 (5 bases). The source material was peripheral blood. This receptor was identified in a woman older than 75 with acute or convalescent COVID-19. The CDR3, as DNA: TGCAGCGTTGCCCAGGGAGGTGGAAACACCATATATTTT. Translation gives CSVAQGGGNTIYF.